This passage covers 8 T cell receptor beta chains from one sample sequenced in a study of regulatory T cells in long-lasting Graves disease. Time point defined: persistent/refractory GD, antithyroid drugs over 5 years with positive TRAb. Extracted RNA from PBMCs served as the source of the TCR library. Construction of TCR beta libraries relied on iRepertoire HTBI primers and on Arm-PCR targeting CDR3 regions. TCRdb redid the calling of the multiplex PCR reads with MiXCR, one entry per CDR3 protein. The sample lists hundreds of thousands of distinct CDR3 sequences, around 32% occurring once. This material consisted of peripheral blood mononuclear cells (PBMCs), taken when the disease was refractory, from a patient treated with antithyroid drugs. The origin of the receptors is a female donor with Graves disease.

V and J are TRBV5-1 and TRBJ2-7; 7 bases are shared with TRBD2. The CDR3 contains 15 residues. Per the germline V gene, CDR1 is SGHRS and CDR2 is YFSETQ. Trimming cost V 0 bases and J 2 bases; bases outside gene matches: 5. The CDR3 nucleotides read TGCGCCAGCAGCTTGGAGGCTAGCGGAACCTACGAGCAGTACTTC. The encoded protein is CASSLEASGTYEQYF.

The chain carries TRBV14 and TRBJ2-7; TRBD1 might be the D (5 bases). V lost 2 bases, J lost 12 bases, and 17 bases lay in between. CDR1 is SGHDN and CDR2 is FVKESK in the germline V gene. The CDR3 covers 13 residues. For the CDR3, the DNA is TGTGCCAGCAGCCAACAGTCAGGGATTGGCGGGTACTTC. It translates to CASSQQSGIGGYF.

This clonotype has more than one count but fewer than ten. The chain joins TRBV20-1 to TRBJ2-7; D might be TRBD2 (6 bases). The V end lost 1 base, the J end lost 5 bases, and 21 bases lay between the germline ends. The CDR3 length is 16 residues. Germline V gene lookup returns CDR1 DFQATT and CDR2 SNEGSKA (reference sequence). The chain's CDR3 is CSARARGYRASDEQYF. CDR3 in DNA: TGCAGTGCTAGAGCGCGGGGTTACCGGGCGTCCGACGAGCAGTACTTC.

The chain employs TRBV20-1 and TRBJ1-2, with D possibly being TRBD1 (5 bases). The CDR3 has 18 residues. V was pared by 5 bases and J by 3 bases, with 28 bases between. Per the germline V gene, CDR1 is DFQATT and CDR2 is SNEGSKA (reference sequence). The CDR3 loop is CSALRDLIGEGTDYGYTF. CDR3 DNA sequence: TGCAGTGCTCTCAGAGATCTAATCGGAGAGGGGACGGACTATGGCTACACCTTC.

This clonotype was picked up many times. The chain joins TRBV3-1 to TRBJ2-7, with D unresolved. Deletions cut 1 base from V and 2 bases from J, with 9 bases between. CDR1 is LGHDT and CDR2 is YNNKEL in the germline V gene (reference sequence). This CDR3 has 14 amino acids. CDR3 coding DNA: TGTGCCAGCAGCCAAGGAGCGCTCACCTACGAGCAGTACTTC. Amino acid sequence: CASSQGALTYEQYF.

The table lists this clonotype with many counts. V gene TRBV29-1 combines with J gene TRBJ2-5, with D hard to call. The ends were cut back, 1 base at V and 1 base at J, with 4 bases in the middle. CDR3 length: 12 amino acids. CDR1 and CDR2 (germline): SQVTM, ANQGSEA. For the CDR3, the DNA is TGCAGCGTTGAAGTCGGCCAAGAGACCCAGTACTTC. Residues: CSVEVGQETQYF.

The sample holds a few counts of this clonotype. This chain connects TRBV11-2 to TRBJ2-7; 12 bases are a match to TRBD2. Germline V gives CDR1 SGHAT, CDR2 FQNNGV. V was pared by 5 bases and J by 3 bases, with 8 bases of the junction left unmatched. This CDR3 is 16 amino acids long. The CDR3 DNA reads TGTGCCAGCAGCCTGCCGGGACTAGCGGGTTACTACGAGCAGTACTTC. It translates to CASSLPGLAGYYEQYF.

CDR3 amino acids: CASSQEGNYGYTF. The CDR3, as DNA: TGTGCCAGCAGCCAAGAAGGTAACTATGGCTACACCTTC. The chain has TRBV3-1 and TRBJ1-2, with D hard to call. Germline assignment: CDR1 LGHDT and CDR2 YNNKEL (reference sequence). The V end lost 0 bases, the J end lost 1 base, and 3 bases lay between the germline ends. The CDR3 runs 13 residues.